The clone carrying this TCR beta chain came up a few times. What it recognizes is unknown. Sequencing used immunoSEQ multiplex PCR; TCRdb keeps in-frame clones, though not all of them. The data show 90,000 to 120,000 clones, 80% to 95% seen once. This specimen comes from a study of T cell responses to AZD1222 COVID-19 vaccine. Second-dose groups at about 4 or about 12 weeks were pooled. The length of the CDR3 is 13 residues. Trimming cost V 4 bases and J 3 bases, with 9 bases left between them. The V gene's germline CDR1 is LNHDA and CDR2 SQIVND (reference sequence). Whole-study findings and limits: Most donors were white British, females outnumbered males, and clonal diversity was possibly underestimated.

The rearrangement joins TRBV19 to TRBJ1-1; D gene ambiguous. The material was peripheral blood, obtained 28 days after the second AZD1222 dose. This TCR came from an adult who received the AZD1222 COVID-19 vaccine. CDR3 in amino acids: CASSTRRDTEAFF. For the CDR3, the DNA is TGTGCCAGTAGTACCCGCAGAGACACTGAAGCTTTCTTT. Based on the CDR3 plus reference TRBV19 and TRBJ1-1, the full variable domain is DGGITQSPKYLFRKEGQNVTLSCEQNLNHDAMYWYRQDPGQGLRLIYYSQIVNDFQKGDIAEGYSVSREKKESFPLTVTSAQKNPTAFYLCASSTRRDTEAFFGQGTRLTVV.